This T cell receptor (beta chain) is drawn from a study of cytomegalovirus exposure and HLA in healthy donors. Study at large: In an earlier analysis, around 100 million unique TCR beta sequences were found from about 180 million T cells. Broader study findings: Using a false discovery rate of 0.05, a later analysis showed that roughly 16,000 TCR beta sequences were associated with HLA alleles. Rarity marked most TCR sequences, yet some public TCRs occurred in many donors.

The junction had 6 bases not matched to a gene; V was cut back by 8 bases and J by 0 bases. The germline gives CDR1 MDHEN, CDR2 SYDVKM. The CDR3 consists of 14 residues. With regard to this clone: Its antigen remains unknown.

PCR used 60 Vbeta primers and 13 Jbeta primers. Sequencing was performed with immunoSEQ multiplex PCR; in TCRdb, only in-frame clones are kept and a portion is missing. This specimen shows about 88,000 clones; the ten leading clones hold about 5.9%. Nominally healthy donors were sampled, though unrecorded immune exposures were likely. V is TRBV28 and J is TRBJ1-1; TRBD1 matches 7 bases. The TCR was taken from a girl aged 10 to 17 in good health and CMV-seropositive. Sequences were obtained from PBMCs. This CDR3 reads CASETGSVNTEAFF. The CDR3 nucleotides read TGTGCCAGCGAGACAGGGTCGGTGAACACTGAAGCTTTCTTT.